A selection of T cell receptor beta chains follows, all from one sample in a study of identical twins. TCRdb redid the calling of the 5' RACE reads with MiXCR, one entry per CDR3 protein. This table holds over 200,000 distinct CDR3 sequences, roughly a tenth found once. The sample consisted of memory T cells sorted from blood. These receptors all stem from a man in his fifties in good health. The CDR3 runs from the conserved cysteine through the conserved F or W. A D gene is named only where the DNA matches it firmly. Clone size is shown for a subset of rows, as once, few, many or a class of expanded clone.

TRBV20-1	.	TRBJ1-1	few	CSASPRAEAFF	TGCAGTGCCTCCCCCCGAGCTGAAGCTTTCTTT
TRBV4-1	TRBD2	TRBJ2-1	.	CASSPQRGYYNEQFF	TGCGCCAGCAGCCCCCAGCGGGGGTACTACAATGAGCAGTTCTTC
TRBV28	TRBD1	TRBJ1-5	few	CASSTDRGPTVFGQPQHF	TGTGCCAGCAGTACCGACAGGGGCCCTACTGTCTTCGGTCAGCCCCAGCATTTT
TRBV30	TRBD1	TRBJ1-2	.	CAWKLQGARGYTF	TGTGCCTGGAAGCTGCAGGGGGCGCGTGGCTACACCTTC
TRBV6-1	.	TRBJ1-5	.	CASRKDPGATNQPQHF	TGTGCCAGCAGAAAAGACCCCGGGGCCACCAATCAGCCCCAGCATTTT
TRBV20-1	.	TRBJ2-7	.	CSATPVRTGYEQYF	TGCAGTGCTACGCCAGTTAGGACTGGCTACGAGCAGTACTTC
TRBV5-1	.	TRBJ2-7	many	CASSIQGMSYEQYF	TGCGCCAGCAGCATACAGGGAATGTCCTACGAGCAGTACTTC
TRBV6-2/TRBV6-3	.	TRBJ1-5	many	CASSSGQPGVNQPQHF	TGTGCCAGCAGTTCCGGACAGCCCGGAGTGAATCAGCCCCAGCATTTT
TRBV12-3/TRBV12-4	.	TRBJ2-2	few	CASSLNRLSTGELFF	TGTGCCAGCAGTTTAAACAGGTTAAGCACCGGGGAGCTGTTTTTT
TRBV18	TRBD2	TRBJ2-1	many	CASSPGLAGVEQFF	TGTGCCAGCTCACCAGGGCTAGCGGGAGTCGAGCAGTTCTTC
TRBV11-1	TRBD1	TRBJ1-2	many	CASSSSNPRTGTGTYGYTF	TGTGCCAGCAGCTCCAGCAACCCCCGCACCGGGACAGGAACTTATGGCTACACCTTC
TRBV6-2/TRBV6-3	.	TRBJ2-7	many	CASSSWTTSYEQYF	TGTGCCAGCAGTTCCTGGACTACCTCCTACGAGCAGTACTTC
TRBV19	TRBD2	TRBJ2-2	few	CASSITSGAGELFF	TGTGCCAGTAGTATTACTAGCGGCGCCGGGGAGCTGTTTTTT
TRBV4-1	TRBD1	TRBJ1-6	many	CASSQDGGQNNSPLHF	TGCGCCAGCAGCCAAGATGGGGGACAGAATAATTCACCCCTCCACTTT
TRBV20-1	.	TRBJ1-2	few	CSASTSGRTGYTF	TGCAGTGCCTCCACATCGGGGAGGACGGGCTACACCTTC
TRBV20-1	TRBD1	TRBJ1-2	.	CSAAGDSLIYGYTF	TGCAGTGCTGCTGGGGACAGCCTAATTTATGGCTACACCTTC
TRBV29-1	.	TRBJ2-7	many	CSVALGSGSYEQYF	TGCAGCGTTGCACTGGGAAGTGGCTCCTACGAGCAGTACTTC
TRBV5-1	.	TRBJ2-5	many	CASSLVGGRTQETQYF	TGCGCCAGCAGCTTGGTGGGGGGACGAACCCAAGAGACCCAGTACTTC
TRBV6-2/TRBV6-3	TRBD1	TRBJ2-7	many	CASSRGQGKSYEQYF	TGTGCCAGCAGTAGGGGACAGGGGAAGTCCTACGAGCAGTACTTC
TRBV29-1	.	TRBJ2-3	many	CSVDGGVDTQYF	TGCAGCGTCGATGGCGGTGTAGATACGCAGTATTTT
TRBV5-5	.	TRBJ2-2	.	CASSETVTGELFF	TGTGCCAGCAGCGAGACCGTCACCGGGGAGCTGTTTTTT
TRBV25-1	.	TRBJ2-1	many	CASSDTSGVPYNEQFF	TGTGCCAGCAGTGATACTTCGGGAGTCCCCTACAATGAGCAGTTCTTC
TRBV5-6	TRBD2	TRBJ2-7	.	CASLGRMREKYEQYF	TGTGCCAGCCTGGGTAGGATGCGGGAGAAATACGAGCAGTACTTC
TRBV5-1	.	TRBJ1-1	many	CASRFGGPGEAFF	TGCGCCAGCAGATTCGGGGGGCCGGGAGAAGCTTTCTTT
TRBV6-1	.	TRBJ2-5	.	CASKTSFQGETQYF	TGTGCCAGCAAAACTTCCTTTCAGGGAGAGACCCAGTACTTC
TRBV12-3/TRBV12-4	.	TRBJ2-2	few	CASSFRGNGELFF	TGTGCCAGCAGTTTTCGGGGTAACGGGGAGCTGTTTTTT
TRBV25-1	.	TRBJ1-2	few	CASSVQGRGNYGYTF	TGTGCCAGCAGTGTACAGGGTAGGGGTAACTATGGCTACACCTTC
TRBV4-2	.	TRBJ2-1	.	CASSQADNEQLF	TGTGCCAGCAGCCAAGCTGACAATGAGCAGCTCTTC
TRBV20-1	.	TRBJ2-7	.	CSASRGTDPYEQYF	TGCAGTGCTTCCCGTGGGACCGACCCCTACGAGCAGTACTTC
TRBV19	.	TRBJ1-1	.	CASSIEARPSTEAFF	TGTGCCAGTAGTATAGAGGCCAGGCCGAGCACTGAAGCTTTCTTT
TRBV7-8	.	TRBJ2-2	few	CASSLGGREYGELFF	TGTGCCAGCAGCTTAGGAGGAAGGGAATACGGGGAGCTGTTTTTT
TRBV25-1	TRBD1	TRBJ1-4	.	CASRRTGEKLFF	TGTGCCAGCCGCCGGACAGGGGAAAAACTGTTTTTT
TRBV7-8	.	TRBJ2-4	few	CASSLPKRIGTTQDIQYF	TGTGCCAGCAGCTTACCCAAAAGAATTGGGACAACGCAGGACATTCAGTACTTC
TRBV11-2	.	TRBJ2-2	many	CASSLVDTRFRASGELFF	TGTGCCAGCAGCTTAGTGGACACCCGATTTCGGGCTAGCGGGGAGCTGTTTTTT
TRBV3-1	.	TRBJ2-1	.	CASSRGNYNEQFF	TGTGCCAGCAGCCGGGGGAACTACAATGAGCAGTTCTTC
TRBV15	TRBD2	TRBJ2-1	few	CATKDSAGAPYNEQFF	TGTGCCACCAAGGATTCGGCGGGAGCCCCCTACAATGAGCAGTTCTTC
TRBV3-1	.	TRBJ2-5	many	CASSPRPGPQETQYF	TGTGCCAGCAGCCCCAGGCCGGGACCACAAGAGACCCAGTACTTC
TRBV7-2	.	TRBJ2-7	many	CASSSSTELYEQYF	TGTGCCAGCAGCTCCTCTACCGAATTATACGAGCAGTACTTC
TRBV2	.	TRBJ2-2	few	CASSLGGGLRTGELFF	TGTGCCAGCAGTCTAGGGGGGGGGCTGAGAACCGGGGAGCTGTTTTTT
TRBV12-3/TRBV12-4	TRBD1	TRBJ2-3	few	CASSRTGQGTDTQYF	TGTGCCAGCAGCCGAACGGGACAGGGGACAGATACGCAGTATTTT
TRBV12-3/TRBV12-4	.	TRBJ2-7	many	CASSYREYEQYF	TGTGCCAGCAGTTACAGGGAATACGAGCAGTACTTC
TRBV30	.	TRBJ1-5	.	CAWSNGEGQPQHF	TGTGCCTGGAGTAACGGGGAGGGCCAGCCCCAGCATTTT
TRBV4-2	TRBD1	TRBJ1-6	many	CASSQTPAGQGYSPLHF	TGTGCCAGCAGCCAAACCCCCGCGGGACAGGGATATTCACCCCTCCACTTT
TRBV18	.	TRBJ2-5	many	CASSQYRDTETQYF	TGTGCCAGCTCACAGTACAGGGACACCGAGACCCAGTACTTC
TRBV10-1	TRBD2	TRBJ2-7	many	CARKLIFILTIRGEGYEQYF	TGCGCCAGGAAACTTATTTTCATACTGACCATCAGAGGGGAGGGATACGAGCAGTACTTC
TRBV2	TRBD2	TRBJ2-1	few	CASSPSGPYNEQFF	TGTGCCAGCAGTCCTAGCGGCCCCTACAATGAGCAGTTCTTC
TRBV6-6	.	TRBJ2-7	many	CASSYSDHEQYF	TGTGCCAGCAGTTACTCGGACCACGAGCAGTACTTC
TRBV20-1	TRBD2	TRBJ2-3	.	CSAPTSGRQYF	TGCAGTGCTCCGACTAGCGGGAGGCAGTATTTT
TRBV11-2	TRBD1	TRBJ2-1	few	CASSPGTGPRYEQFF	TGTGCCAGCAGCCCGGGGACAGGGCCGCGCTATGAGCAGTTCTTC
TRBV20-1	TRBD2	TRBJ2-3	few	CSASLAGVWDTQYF	TGCAGTGCTAGCCTAGCGGGAGTGTGGGATACGCAGTATTTT
TRBV12-3/TRBV12-4	TRBD1	TRBJ2-5	few	CASSLGTGGGETQYF	TGTGCCAGCAGTCTCGGGACAGGGGGCGGTGAGACCCAGTACTTC
TRBV20-1	.	TRBJ2-6	few	CSAQPEANVLTF	TGCAGTGCGCAGCCTGAGGCCAACGTCCTGACTTTC
TRBV4-3	.	TRBJ2-2	few	CASSQDRADNTGELFF	TGCGCCAGCAGCCAAGATAGGGCCGATAACACCGGGGAGCTGTTTTTT
TRBV5-1	.	TRBJ1-3	.	CASSPGIGNTIYF	TGCGCCAGCAGCCCCGGGATAGGAAACACCATATATTTT
TRBV7-2	.	TRBJ2-5	.	CASSVRVQETQYF	TGTGCCAGCAGCGTCAGGGTCCAAGAGACCCAGTACTTC
TRBV7-6	.	TRBJ2-3	.	CASSLVSLPDTQYF	TGTGCCAGCAGCTTAGTGTCCCTCCCAGATACGCAGTATTTT
TRBV5-1	TRBD1	TRBJ2-1	.	CASSSGGVSGIQSNEQFF	TGCGCCAGCAGCTCAGGGGGAGTCAGCGGCATACAATCTAATGAGCAGTTCTTC
TRBV7-9	.	TRBJ2-7	many	CASSFPAFYEQYF	TGTGCCAGCAGCTTTCCGGCTTTCTACGAGCAGTACTTC
TRBV4-1	.	TRBJ2-5	few	CASSQDTGRAAQYF	TGCGCCAGCAGCCAAGATACGGGGCGGGCGGCCCAGTACTTC